These 24 T cell receptor beta chains share one sample of origin, sequenced in a study of T-cell reconstitution after alpha-beta-depleted transplantation in children. Their specific antigens are unknown. Study observations and caveats: Among T cells one year after transplant, newly produced cells accounted for most counts and diversity.

The TCRbeta library was prepared with unique molecular identifiers. TCRdb re-called the PCR reads through MiXCR, storing one row per CDR3 protein. Of hundreds of thousands of distinct CDR3 sequences in the sample, over 7.5% were seen once. Sequenced material: peripheral blood, taken 360 days after TCRalphabeta/CD19-depleted stem cell transplant. These receptors were obtained from a female patient aged 2-9 years who had a stem cell transplant for Fanconi anemia, so the T cells may come from the graft donor.

This clonotype was detected ten times or more. This chain joins TRBV5-1 and TRBJ2-5; D possibly corresponds to TRBD1 (7 bases). Trimming took 9 bases from V and 1 from J, leaving 16 bases between them. From germline, CDR1 is SGHRS and CDR2 YFSETQ. The CDR3 spans 14 residues. CDR3 DNA: TGCGCCACTCACAGGGGAGCGGGCCAAGAGACCCAGTACTTC. Amino acids: CATHRGAGQETQYF.

This clonotype was detected only a few times. The CDR3 DNA reads as TGTGCCTGGGGGACTGAGGGCACCATCACAGATACGCAGTATTTT. It translates to CAWGTEGTITDTQYF. The chain is built from TRBV30 and TRBJ2-3, with TRBD2 as a possible D gene (6 bases). V lost 5 bases, J lost 2 bases, and 17 bases lay in between. Per the germline V gene, CDR1 is GTSNPN and CDR2 is SVGIG (reference sequence). This CDR3 spans 15 amino acids.

The table lists this clonotype with many counts. The CDR3 region has the DNA TGCGCCAGCAGCTTTGAACCAAACACTGAAGCTTTCTTT. Protein: CASSFEPNTEAFF. V and J are TRBV5-1 and TRBJ1-1; no reliable D call. CDR1 and CDR2 (germline): SGHRS, YFSETQ. The ends were cut back, 2 bases at V and 2 bases at J, with 7 bases in the middle. The CDR3 length is 13 residues.

This clonotype was seen many times. The rearrangement joins TRBV28 to TRBJ2-1; 7 nucleotides agree with TRBD2. Per the germline V gene, CDR1 is MDHEN and CDR2 is SYDVKM. The CDR3 extends over 15 amino acids. V shed 3 bases and J 5 bases; nucleotides not matched to a gene: 7. The CDR3, as DNA: TGTGCCAGCAGTTTCGGTCTAGCGGCAGACAATGAGCAGTTCTTC. It codes for CASSFGLAADNEQFF.

The gene calls are TRBV10-2 and TRBJ2-1; D may be TRBD1 (6 bases). V lost 7 bases, J lost 4 bases, and 11 bases lay in between. The CDR3 extends over 13 amino acids. Germline lookup yields CDR1 WSHSY and CDR2 SAAADI. The CDR3 region has the DNA TGCGCCAGCACAGGGGCGGGTTACAATGAGCAGTTCTTC. It encodes CASTGAGYNEQFF.

The chain employs TRBV7-9 and TRBJ1-3, with a possible D match to TRBD1 (5 bases). This CDR3 comprises 16 residues. Trimming took off 1 base at V and 0 bases at J, with 10 bases between the two ends. CDR1 is SEHNR and CDR2 is FQNEAQ in the germline V gene (reference sequence). The CDR3, as DNA: TGTGCCAGCAGCTTAGATGGGGCAATCTCTGGAAACACCATATATTTT. Translation: CASSLDGAISGNTIYF.

In its sample, this clonotype was seen a few times. The rearrangement joins TRBV7-2 to TRBJ1-4; possibly TRBD1 for D (5 bases). Germline CDR1 reads SGHTA; CDR2 reads FQGNSA. The CDR3 has 15 amino acids. The ends were cut back, 4 bases at V and 6 bases at J, with 15 bases in the middle. CDR3 sequence: CASSSYWGPDEKLFF. CDR3 coding DNA: TGTGCCAGCAGCTCATATTGGGGACCAGATGAAAAACTGTTTTTT.

This clonotype came up many times. This sequence joins TRBV5-1 and TRBJ2-5; no reliable D call. Germline V gene lookup returns CDR1 SGHRS and CDR2 YFSETQ. The CDR3 loop spans 14 amino acids. V was clipped by 6 bases and J by 0 bases, with 12 bases between them. CDR3 bases: TGCGCCAGCACCTCGACCCAGAACCAAGAGACCCAGTACTTC. Translated: CASTSTQNQETQYF. The full variable domain, with the rest looked up from reference TRBV5-1 and TRBJ2-5, is KAGVTQTPRYLIKTRGQQVTLSCSPISGHRSVSWYQQTPGQGLQFLFEYFSETQRNKGNFPGRFSGRQFSNSRSEMNVSTLELGDSALYLCASTSTQNQETQYFGPGTRLLVL.

This clonotype was recorded many times. V and J are TRBV5-1 and TRBJ2-7, with D possibly being TRBD2 (5 bases). Germline CDR1 and CDR2: SGHRS and YFSETQ. This CDR3 is 13 amino acids long. Trimming pared 5 bases from V and 5 bases from J, leaving 14 bases between. The CDR3 DNA is TGCGCCAGCAGACACGGGGTGGGTGACGAGCAGTACTTC. It yields the protein CASRHGVGDEQYF.

This clonotype was recorded a few times. The chain links TRBV28 to TRBJ2-7; possible D gene TRBD1, 6 bases. The V and J ends lost 5 bases and 3 bases respectively, with 14 bases between them. Germline assignment: CDR1 MDHEN and CDR2 SYDVKM. This CDR3 has 14 residues. The CDR3 loop reads CASSLTGSLYEQYV. CDR3 bases: TGTGCCAGCAGTCTCACAGGGAGCCTCTACGAGCAGTACGTC.

At least ten counts were recorded for this clonotype. The rearrangement joins TRBV27 to TRBJ1-1; TRBD1 is a possible D gene (5 bases). In germline, CDR1 is MNHEY, CDR2 SMNVEV (reference sequence). The CDR3 has 16 amino acids. Between the trimmed V and J ends, which lost 4 bases and 1 base, there was a span of 16 bases. The CDR3 sequence: CASSSSRAAPNTEAFF. CDR3 DNA sequence: TGTGCCAGCAGTTCCTCCAGGGCGGCGCCGAACACTGAAGCTTTCTTT.

Notes on this clonotype: A much larger clonotype is one base distant, so this may be a read error. The V and J genes are TRBV29-1 and TRBJ2-7; 7 bases are shared with TRBD1. Germline CDR1 is SQVTM and CDR2 is ANQGSEA. CDR3 length: 12 residues. In DNA, the CDR3 is TGCAGCGGAGGGGGCAGCGCCTACAAGCAGTACTTC. Translation: CSGGGSAYKQYF.

This clonotype showed up many times. V is TRBV12-3 or TRBV12-4 and J is TRBJ2-7; tentatively, D is TRBD2 (6 bases). V lost 3 bases to trimming and J lost 9 bases, with 18 bases between them. The CDR3 contains 14 residues. The CDR3 DNA reads TGTGCCAGCAGTTTGGGGGGATCCAACGAAGGGCAGTACTTC. Its translation is CASSLGGSNEGQYF.

This clonotype was counted at least ten times. V and J are TRBV6-1 and TRBJ2-1; 12 bases fit TRBD2. V shed 5 bases, J shed 4 bases, and the junction held 6 bases outside the gene matches. This CDR3 has 16 amino acids. Germline assignment: CDR1 MNHNS and CDR2 SASEGT. The CDR3 here is CASSRRLAGDYNEQFF. The CDR3 nucleotides read TGTGCCAGCAGTCGCAGACTAGCGGGAGATTACAATGAGCAGTTCTTC.

V and J are TRBV29-1 and TRBJ1-2; D may be TRBD1 (6 bases). Trimming pared 6 bases from V and 6 bases from J, leaving 20 bases between. The germline V gene has CDR1 SQVTM and CDR2 ANQGSEA. The CDR3 extends over 14 amino acids. The CDR3 loop is CSVMTGGVWDGYTF. CDR3 coding DNA: TGCAGCGTGATGACAGGAGGAGTATGGGATGGCTACACCTTC.

This chain links TRBV6-2 or TRBV6-3 with TRBJ2-7; no definite D call. In germline, CDR1 is MNHEY, CDR2 SVGEGT. V was pared by 10 bases and J by 7 bases, with 23 bases between. CDR3 length: 14 residues. The CDR3: CATSDLLYLTEQYF. The DNA for the CDR3 is TGTGCCACGTCCGACCTTTTATACCTAACGGAGCAGTACTTC.

The chain joins TRBV7-9 to TRBJ2-7, with TRBD2 matching over 13 bases. CDR3 length: 15 amino acids. The V and J ends lost 6 bases and 7 bases, in that order; junction bases with no gene match: 9. CDR1 is SEHNR and CDR2 is FQNEAQ in the germline V gene (reference sequence). CDR3 protein: CASRELAGGPGEQYF. The CDR3 nucleotides read TGTGCCAGCAGAGAACTAGCGGGAGGGCCAGGTGAGCAGTACTTC.

This clonotype showed up many times. This sequence joins TRBV5-1 and TRBJ2-3; D is possibly TRBD2 (5 bases). Germline V gene data show CDR1 as SGHRS and CDR2 as YFSETQ. With 0 bases removed from V and 2 bases from J, the gap between germline ends came to 10 bases. The CDR3 is made up of 15 amino acids. The chain's CDR3 is CASSLGISATDTQYF. The CDR3 region has the DNA TGCGCCAGCAGCTTGGGGATTAGCGCCACAGATACGCAGTATTTT.

The V call is TRBV6-2 or TRBV6-3, the J call TRBJ2-2, with a possible D match to TRBD1 (5 bases). This CDR3 spans 14 amino acids. CDR1 and CDR2 (germline): MNHEY, SVGEGT. V shed 2 bases and J shed 7 bases, with 11 bases lying between them. The CDR3 loop is CASSYIGVGGELFF. As DNA, the CDR3 is TGTGCCAGCAGTTACATAGGGGTCGGCGGGGAGCTGTTTTTT.

This clonotype has ten or more counts. The rearrangement links TRBV5-6 to TRBJ1-2, with TRBD1 as a possible D gene (6 bases). The CDR3 has 14 amino acids. Trimming left V 1 base short and J 2 bases short, with 9 bases between. Germline values: CDR1 SGHDT, CDR2 YYEEEE. The CDR3 is CASSLTQGNYGYTF. Written as DNA, the CDR3 is TGTGCCAGCAGCTTGACTCAGGGGAACTATGGCTACACCTTC.

Ten or more counts support this clonotype. The CDR3 coding sequence is TGTGCCAGCAGTAGAGGGGACGAGCAGTACGTC. Its protein product is CASSRGDEQYV. The rearrangement uses TRBV28 and TRBJ2-7; D could derive from TRBD1 or TRBD2 (5 bases each). The length of the CDR3 is 11 residues. Per the germline V gene, CDR1 is MDHEN and CDR2 is SYDVKM. The V and J ends lost 5 bases and 5 bases respectively, with 7 bases between them.

This clonotype was seen a few times. The chain recombines TRBV5-1 with TRBJ2-7; TRBD1 or TRBD2 may be the D gene (5 bases each). The V gene lost 7 bases and the J gene lost 7 bases, with 24 bases spanning the gap. CDR1 is SGHRS and CDR2 is YFSETQ in the germline V gene. The CDR3 covers 15 residues. CDR3 loop: CASYRVPGPALEQYF. The CDR3 DNA reads as TGCGCCAGCTACCGGGTGCCGGGACCCGCGTTAGAGCAGTACTTC.

The V gene is TRBV6-4, the J gene TRBJ2-5, with 7 bases that match TRBD1. In germline, CDR1 is MRHNA, CDR2 SNTAGT. This CDR3 region has 13 residues. The trim removed 7 bases at V and 4 bases at J, leaving 6 bases unmatched. CDR3 coding DNA: TGTGCCAGCAAGCGACAGGGTGGAGAGACCCAGTACTTC. Translated: CASKRQGGETQYF.

This clonotype was found many times. The V and J genes are TRBV24-1 and TRBJ2-1; the D call may be TRBD1 or TRBD2 (7 bases each). Germline loops: CDR1 KGHDR, CDR2 SFDVKD. The CDR3 has 15 residues. Trimming pared 0 bases from V and 7 bases from J, leaving 12 bases between. CDR3 DNA: TGTGCCACCAGTGATTTGGAGCAGGGGGGGAATGAGCAGTTCTTC. This gives the protein CATSDLEQGGNEQFF.